The rows below give T cell receptor beta chains drawn from one sample of a study of shared clonotypes between healthy human individuals. Some clones are missing from TCRdb's copy, which holds only in-frame ones; the method was immunoSEQ multiplex PCR. The sample contains about 490,000 clones, 65% to 80% of which appear only once. Input material: PBMCs. Receptor source: a woman aged 40-49 years in good health. Some clones in this sample may be carry-over from other donors' samples. Each CDR3 is given with its conserved first and last residue. The D gene is left open where the match is weak. Clone size, where shown, is once, few, many, or a class for clones that have expanded.

>TRBJ2-1|.|TRBV7-9|.
CASSGGPANNEQFF
TGTGCCAGCAGCGGGGGCCCGGCCAACAATGAGCAGTTCTTC
>TRBJ2-7|.|TRBV9|.
CASSVADGSYEQYF
TGTGCCAGCAGCGTAGCGGACGGGTCCTACGAGCAGTACTTC
>TRBJ2-1|TRBD2|TRBV11-3|.
CASSPSGSSYNEQFF
TGTGCCAGCAGCCCTAGCGGGAGCTCCTACAATGAGCAGTTCTTC
>TRBJ2-7|.|TRBV11-2|.
CASSFTERHVEQYF
TGTGCCAGCAGCTTCACCGAGAGACATGTCGAGCAGTACTTC
>TRBJ2-5|.|TRBV5-1|few
CASSSVPWVGREETQYF
TGCGCCAGCAGCTCGGTGCCGTGGGTGGGAAGGGAAGAGACCCAGTACTTC
>TRBJ2-2|.|TRBV19|.
CASRYTGELFF
TGTGCCAGTCGGTACACCGGGGAGCTGTTTTTT
>TRBJ2-4|TRBD1|TRBV5-1|.
CASSLVGLQGAINIQYF
TGCGCCAGCAGCTTGGTCGGTCTACAGGGGGCAATAAACATTCAGTACTTC
>TRBJ2-1|.|TRBV9|.
CASSVVGGRSYSEQFF
TGTGCCAGCAGCGTAGTTGGCGGGCGGTCCTACAGTGAGCAGTTCTTC
>TRBJ2-7|TRBD2|TRBV2|.
CASSVASGTYEQYF
TGTGCCAGCAGTGTTGCTAGCGGGACCTACGAGCAGTACTTC
>TRBJ1-4|TRBD1|TRBV10-3|.
CAISESRTGGDEKLFF
TGTGCCATCAGTGAGTCAAGGACAGGGGGCGATGAAAAACTGTTTTTT
>TRBJ2-5|TRBD2|TRBV5-4|.
CASSLKLAGQETQYF
TGTGCCAGCAGCTTGAAGCTAGCGGGGCAAGAGACCCAGTACTTC
>TRBJ2-7|.|TRBV4-2|.
CASSQEAGSYEQYF
TGTGCCAGCAGCCAAGAGGCAGGATCCTACGAGCAGTACTTC
>TRBJ2-5|.|TRBV4-2|.
CASSQDFRGDTEQYF
TGTGCCAGCAGCCAAGACTTTCGAGGGGACACAGAGCAGTACTTC
>TRBJ2-1|.|TRBV7-3|.
CASSSPGGHNEQFF
TGTGCCAGCAGCTCCCCCGGCGGACACAATGAGCAGTTCTTC
>TRBJ1-1|.|TRBV19|.
CASSRGPSGLAFF
TGTGCCAGTAGTAGGGGCCCCTCAGGATTGGCTTTCTTT
>TRBJ2-7|.|TRBV5-1|once
CASSLAGTNEQYF
TGCGCCAGCAGCTTGGCTGGGACCAACGAGCAGTACTTC
>TRBJ2-7|TRBD2|TRBV5-4|.
CASSWGVGGSYEQYF
TGTGCCAGCAGCTGGGGGGTCGGCGGGAGCTACGAGCAGTACTTC
>TRBJ2-5|TRBD1|TRBV29-1|.
CSVDTGTGQETQYF
TGCAGCGTTGACACCGGGACAGGGCAAGAGACCCAGTACTTC
>TRBJ2-7|.|TRBV5-8|.
CASSLEPGEVYEQYF
TGTGCCAGCAGCTTGGAACCGGGAGAGGTCTACGAGCAGTACTTC
>TRBJ2-7|TRBD1|TRBV27|.
CASSLSGTGRNEQYF
TGTGCCAGCAGTTTATCAGGGACAGGGAGGAACGAGCAGTACTTC
>TRBJ1-4|TRBD1|TRBV25-1|.
CASSENRGGEKLFF
TGTGCCAGCAGTGAAAACAGGGGGGGTGAAAAACTGTTTTTT
>TRBJ2-1|.|TRBV7-3|.
CASSSQTGPYNEQFF
TGTGCCAGCAGCAGCCAGACAGGCCCCTACAATGAGCAGTTCTTC
>TRBJ1-1|.|TRBV11-2|.
CASSPWTVNTEAFF
TGTGCCAGCAGCCCCTGGACAGTCAACACTGAAGCTTTCTTT
>TRBJ2-3|TRBD2|TRBV4-3|.
CASSQEELPSGFRADTQYF
TGCGCCAGCAGCCAAGAAGAACTTCCTAGCGGGTTCAGGGCAGATACGCAGTATTTT
>TRBJ2-2|.|TRBV28|.
CASRSRYGELFF
TGTGCCAGCAGGTCCCGGTACGGGGAGCTGTTTTTT
>TRBJ1-5|TRBD1|TRBV28|.
CASTTQGEYQPQHF
TGTGCCAGCACAACACAGGGGGAGTATCAGCCCCAGCATTTT
>TRBJ1-2|TRBD1|TRBV28|.
CASNPGQGNYGYTF
TGTGCCAGCAACCCGGGACAGGGTAACTATGGCTACACCTTC
>TRBJ1-2|.|TRBV6-6|.
CASSYSRTGYGYTF
TGTGCCAGCAGTTACTCCCGGACCGGCTATGGCTACACCTTC
>TRBJ2-7|TRBD2|TRBV4-2|.
CASSPVAGAYEQYF
TGTGCCAGCAGCCCCGTAGCGGGTGCCTACGAGCAGTACTTC
>TRBJ2-3|.|TRBV6-5|.
CASSYSGPMVDTQYF
TGTGCCAGCAGTTACTCGGGACCTATGGTTGATACGCAGTATTTT
>TRBJ2-1|TRBD2|TRBV9|.
CASNEGAGGTFNEQFF
TGTGCCAGCAACGAAGGAGCGGGAGGCACCTTCAATGAGCAGTTCTTC
>TRBJ1-5|.|TRBV30|.
CAWGVGSNQPQHF
TGTGCCTGGGGGGTAGGAAGCAATCAGCCCCAGCATTTT
>TRBJ2-1|TRBD2|TRBV7-3|.
CASSLLAGGVNEQFF
TGTGCCAGCAGCTTACTAGCGGGAGGGGTAAATGAGCAGTTCTTC
>TRBJ1-2|.|TRBV2|.
CARGGSGPLDYGYTF
TGTGCCAGGGGGGGGTCAGGGCCCCTTGACTATGGCTACACCTTC
>TRBJ2-3|TRBD1|TRBV2|.
CASLDRSSTDTQYF
TGTGCCAGCCTGGACAGGTCATCCACAGATACGCAGTATTTT
>TRBJ1-4|TRBD1|TRBV5-4|.
CASSLGGREKLFF
TGTGCCAGCAGCTTAGGGGGCCGTGAAAAACTGTTTTTT
>TRBJ2-3|.|TRBV4-3|.
CASSQDRDHSTDTQYF
TGCGCCAGCAGCCAAGACCGGGACCACAGCACAGATACGCAGTATTTT
>TRBJ2-5|.|TRBV11-2|.
CASSLVGLVQETQYF
TGTGCCAGCAGCTTAGTGGGGTTGGTGCAAGAGACCCAGTACTTC
>TRBJ2-7|.|TRBV14|few
CASSQDVGGWWGQYF
TGTGCCAGCAGCCAAGATGTCGGGGGCTGGTGGGGGCAGTACTTC
>TRBJ1-1|TRBD1|TRBV6-5|.
CASSLRTGGTEAFF
TGTGCCAGCAGTTTAAGGACAGGGGGCACTGAAGCCTTCTTT
>TRBJ2-5|.|TRBV6-1|.
CVSQGYRGGETQYF
TGTGTCTCCCAAGGGTATAGGGGGGGAGAGACCCAGTACTTC
>TRBJ1-4|.|TRBV28|.
CASSPPQGAGEKLFF
TGTGCCAGCTCCCCCCCCCAGGGCGCGGGTGAAAAACTGTTTTTT
>TRBJ1-5|.|TRBV5-1|few
CASDGSTQPQHF
TGCGCCAGCGACGGTTCAACTCAGCCCCAGCATTTT
>TRBJ2-7|TRBD1|TRBV18|.
CASSPRTGSGYEQYF
TGTGCCAGCTCACCCCGGACAGGTTCAGGTTACGAGCAGTACTTC
>TRBJ2-1|.|TRBV29-1|once
CSVEDSVGEQFF
TGCAGCGTTGAAGACTCTGTAGGTGAGCAGTTCTTC